Listed below are T cell receptor beta chains from one sample, sequenced in a study of T cell repertoires in cytomegalovirus infection. Their antigens remain unidentified. TCRdb reprocessed the reads with MiXCR, giving one entry per CDR3 protein. This sample yields 450,000 to 600,000 distinct CDR3 sequences, of which 30% to 40% are seen a single time; 15% to 20% belongs to the top ten. The sequenced sample was cultured PBMCs, obtained from culture after CMV antigen stimulation. The source is a human donor in good health (CMV status not recorded). Some clones in this sample may be carry-over from other donors' samples. CDR3s include the opening cysteine and the closing phenylalanine or tryptophan. The order of the fields is CDR3 DNA, CDR3 protein, J gene, D gene, V gene, clone size. The D gene is left open where the match is weak. Some rows mark clone size as missing; the rest say once, few, many or name a class of expanded clone.

CDR3nt: TGTGCCAGCAGCCCTCTAGCCACTAGCGGCCGGGCGTTCTTC
CDR3aa: CASSPLATSGRAFF
j_gene: TRBJ2-1
d_gene: TRBD2
v_gene: TRBV7-2
abundance: many

CDR3nt: TGTGCCAGCAGTTACTCGCCAGCGGGATATGGCACAGATACGCAGTATTTT
CDR3aa: CASSYSPAGYGTDTQYF
j_gene: TRBJ2-3
d_gene: TRBD2
v_gene: TRBV6-6
abundance: -

CDR3nt: TGTGCCAGCAGCCATCCTCCCCCAGGGGCCCCACCGACCCAGTACTTC
CDR3aa: CASSHPPPGAPPTQYF
j_gene: TRBJ2-5
d_gene: -
v_gene: TRBV12-3/TRBV12-4
abundance: -

CDR3nt: TGTGCCAGCAGCCCTCGGACGGAGCGCAACTGGCACTTC
CDR3aa: CASSPRTERNWHF
j_gene: TRBJ2-5
d_gene: -
v_gene: TRBV7-2
abundance: few

CDR3nt: TGTGCCAGCAGCTTCTTGGACAATCAGCCCCAGCATTTT
CDR3aa: CASSFLDNQPQHF
j_gene: TRBJ1-5
d_gene: -
v_gene: TRBV7-2
abundance: -

CDR3nt: TGTGCCATCAGTGAACCCGGGACAGGGCTGTACGAGCAGTACTTC
CDR3aa: CAISEPGTGLYEQYF
j_gene: TRBJ2-7
d_gene: TRBD1
v_gene: TRBV10-3
abundance: -

CDR3nt: TGTGCCAGCAGTTTACTCAGCTTGTCCGGGGAGCTGTTTTTT
CDR3aa: CASSLLSLSGELFF
j_gene: TRBJ2-2
d_gene: -
v_gene: TRBV12-3/TRBV12-4
abundance: few

CDR3nt: TGTGCCAGCAGCTTCATGGCTAGCGGGAGGACTATCTACAATGAGCAGTTCTTC
CDR3aa: CASSFMASGRTIYNEQFF
j_gene: TRBJ2-1
d_gene: TRBD2
v_gene: TRBV7-2
abundance: many

CDR3nt: TGTGCCAGCAGTCCCCGCAGGGGCAATCAGCCCCAGCATTTT
CDR3aa: CASSPRRGNQPQHF
j_gene: TRBJ1-5
d_gene: -
v_gene: TRBV28
abundance: few

CDR3nt: TGTGCCAGCAGTCGGAGGGGGGCAATTGGCTACACCTTC
CDR3aa: CASSRRGAIGYTF
j_gene: TRBJ1-2
d_gene: -
v_gene: TRBV12-3/TRBV12-4
abundance: -

CDR3nt: TGTGCCACCAGGGACGTTCGAGAGACCCAGTACTTC
CDR3aa: CATRDVRETQYF
j_gene: TRBJ2-5
d_gene: -
v_gene: TRBV24-1
abundance: few

CDR3nt: TGTGCCAGCAGTTACTCGAAATTGTCAGGGATCTCCTACGAGCAGTACTTC
CDR3aa: CASSYSKLSGISYEQYF
j_gene: TRBJ2-7
d_gene: -
v_gene: TRBV6-5
abundance: -

CDR3nt: TGTGCCATCAGTGACCAGCGGGGCTCCTACAATGAGCAGTTCTTC
CDR3aa: CAISDQRGSYNEQFF
j_gene: TRBJ2-1
d_gene: TRBD2
v_gene: TRBV10-3
abundance: -

CDR3nt: TGTGCCAGCAGCCCCAGAGGGGTCGGAGAAGCTTTCTTT
CDR3aa: CASSPRGVGEAFF
j_gene: TRBJ1-1
d_gene: -
v_gene: TRBV6-5
abundance: -

CDR3nt: TGTGCCAGCAGCCAGGGGGACAGTGAACTGGGTGGCTACACCTTC
CDR3aa: CASSQGDSELGGYTF
j_gene: TRBJ1-2
d_gene: TRBD1
v_gene: TRBV4-2
abundance: few

CDR3nt: TGCGCCAGCAGCCAAGCGGGACTAGGGGCCGGGGAGCTGTTTTTT
CDR3aa: CASSQAGLGAGELFF
j_gene: TRBJ2-2
d_gene: TRBD2
v_gene: TRBV4-1
abundance: few

CDR3nt: TGTGCCAGCAGTGCGCCAAGAGGCACTGAAGCTTTCTTT
CDR3aa: CASSAPRGTEAFF
j_gene: TRBJ1-1
d_gene: -
v_gene: TRBV2
abundance: -

CDR3nt: TGTGTAAGGGGCGGGAGGTGTCTTTTAGATGAGCAGTTCTTC
CDR3aa: CVRGGRCLLDEQFF
j_gene: TRBJ2-1
d_gene: TRBD2
v_gene: TRBV4-2
abundance: -

CDR3nt: TGTGCCAGCAGCTTAGACGCAGGCGCCTACGAGCAGTACTTC
CDR3aa: CASSLDAGAYEQYF
j_gene: TRBJ2-7
d_gene: -
v_gene: TRBV7-2
abundance: -

CDR3nt: TGTGCCAGCACCCGGGAGAGGGGCACCGGGGAGCTGTTTTTT
CDR3aa: CASTRERGTGELFF
j_gene: TRBJ2-2
d_gene: -
v_gene: TRBV2
abundance: -

CDR3nt: TGTGCCAGCAGCCGGAGCGGGGGGCCATACAATGAGCAGTTCTTC
CDR3aa: CASSRSGGPYNEQFF
j_gene: TRBJ2-1
d_gene: TRBD2
v_gene: TRBV11-3
abundance: -

CDR3nt: TGCGCCAGCAGCCAACTAGCGGGAGCGGGGAATGAGCAGTTCTTC
CDR3aa: CASSQLAGAGNEQFF
j_gene: TRBJ2-1
d_gene: TRBD2
v_gene: TRBV5-1
abundance: -

CDR3nt: TGTGCCAGCAGACCGACTAGCGGGGTGACCTACGAGCAGTACTTC
CDR3aa: CASRPTSGVTYEQYF
j_gene: TRBJ2-7
d_gene: TRBD2
v_gene: TRBV6-5
abundance: few

CDR3nt: TGTGCCAGCAGCAATGAGCTAGCGGGAGGAAGAGATACGCAGTATTTT
CDR3aa: CASSNELAGGRDTQYF
j_gene: TRBJ2-3
d_gene: TRBD2
v_gene: TRBV7-8
abundance: -

CDR3nt: TGTGCCAGCAGCTTAACATCGCGGACAGCCTACGAGCAGTACTTC
CDR3aa: CASSLTSRTAYEQYF
j_gene: TRBJ2-7
d_gene: -
v_gene: TRBV7-6
abundance: -

CDR3nt: TGTGCCAGCCTTCTAGATGGGTCACTCACAGATACGCAGTATTTT
CDR3aa: CASLLDGSLTDTQYF
j_gene: TRBJ2-3
d_gene: -
v_gene: TRBV12-3/TRBV12-4
abundance: -

CDR3nt: TGCGCCAGCAGCGCCCGACAGGCACGCACAGATACGCAGTATTTT
CDR3aa: CASSARQARTDTQYF
j_gene: TRBJ2-3
d_gene: -
v_gene: TRBV4-1
abundance: few

CDR3nt: TGCGCCAGCAGCCAAGACGGGTCCAGCACAGATACGCAGTATTTT
CDR3aa: CASSQDGSSTDTQYF
j_gene: TRBJ2-3
d_gene: -
v_gene: TRBV4-3
abundance: -

CDR3nt: TGCAGCGTTGAAGATTGGGACGCGAGCTCCTACAATGAGCAGTTCTTC
CDR3aa: CSVEDWDASSYNEQFF
j_gene: TRBJ2-1
d_gene: -
v_gene: TRBV29-1
abundance: -

CDR3nt: TGTGCCATCAGGAACACAGAAAGCGTCGGGACTCCCATGAACACTGAAGCTTTCTTT
CDR3aa: CAIRNTESVGTPMNTEAFF
j_gene: TRBJ1-1
d_gene: -
v_gene: TRBV10-3
abundance: -

CDR3nt: TGTGCCAGCAGTCCGGACGGGGAACCCAATCAGCCCCAGCATTTT
CDR3aa: CASSPDGEPNQPQHF
j_gene: TRBJ1-5
d_gene: -
v_gene: TRBV6-1
abundance: -

CDR3nt: TGTGCCAGCAGCTTAGTCACTAGCGGGAGCCTCGAGCAGTACTTC
CDR3aa: CASSLVTSGSLEQYF
j_gene: TRBJ2-7
d_gene: TRBD2
v_gene: TRBV7-8
abundance: -

CDR3nt: TGTGCCAGCAGTCCAGACGGAAGAGCTAACTATGGCTACACCTTC
CDR3aa: CASSPDGRANYGYTF
j_gene: TRBJ1-2
d_gene: -
v_gene: TRBV27
abundance: -

CDR3nt: TGTGCCAGCAGCTTAATCCGCGGGAGGTCCGCGTACGAGCAGTACTTC
CDR3aa: CASSLIRGRSAYEQYF
j_gene: TRBJ2-7
d_gene: TRBD2
v_gene: TRBV11-2
abundance: -